The T cell receptor (beta chain) under discussion was sequenced for a study of T cells after posttransplantation cyclophosphamide. CDR1 is SEHNR and CDR2 is FQNEAQ in the germline V gene (reference sequence). With 4 bases removed from V and 2 bases from J, the gap between germline ends came to 12 bases. The CDR3 extends over 15 amino acids. With respect to this clone: Its antigen is currently unknown.

Cells defined as naive were viable CD3+CD4+ or CD3+CD8+ and CCR7+CD45RA+CD45RO-CD95-CD27+CD28+. Study-level results: Tissue-infiltrating T cells from skin or gut overlapped little with blood T cells.

This table comes from immunoSEQ multiplex PCR, and its TCRdb copy is limited to in-frame clones, with some not included. The table records 25,000 to 35,000 clones, under 95% of them present only once. This clonotype originated in a woman aged 60-75 years in good health, CMV-negative, and a related stem cell transplant donor. The sequenced material came from naive CD4+ T cells sorted from PBMCs. The genes are TRBV7-9 and TRBJ1-5, with D perhaps matching TRBD1 (5 bases). The CDR3 nucleotides read TGTGCCAGCAGCTCCTGGGGAGGGGGCAATCAGCCCCAGCATTTT. This sequence encodes CASSSWGGGNQPQHF.